These 26 T cell receptor beta chains were sequenced from one sample in a study of cytomegalovirus exposure and HLA in healthy donors. PCR involved 60 Vbeta and 13 Jbeta primers. Only in-frame clones appear in the TCRdb table, and some are missing; sequencing was by immunoSEQ multiplex PCR. The sample has 200,000 or so clones, about 83% seen once; the top ten hold 1.3% to 1.5%. Material for sequencing was PBMCs. The origin of the receptors is a girl aged 5 to 17 in good health and CMV-seronegative.

J is TRBJ2-1 and V is TRBV6-1; perhaps TRBD2 as D (5 bases). This CDR3 has 15 amino acids. The V end was cut by 3 bases, the J end by 0 bases, with 9 bases between. Germline CDR1 reads MNHNS; CDR2 reads SASEGT. The CDR3 loop is CASSESGSSYNEQFF. CDR3 coding DNA: TGTGCCAGCAGTGAGAGCGGCTCCTCCTACAATGAGCAGTTCTTC.

The V gene is TRBV15, the J gene TRBJ2-5; TRBD1 matches at 7 bases. The CDR3 has 17 residues. Losses at the gene ends were 1 base for V and 2 bases for J; bases not matched to a gene: 10. The germline V gene encodes CDR1 LNHNV and CDR2 YYDKDF (reference sequence). CDR3 DNA sequence: TGTGCCACCAGCAGAGGTAACCCCGGGACAGCTCAAGAGACCCAGTACTTC. Protein sequence: CATSRGNPGTAQETQYF.

The chain joins TRBV7-2 to TRBJ1-4; D is unclear. V was trimmed by 5 bases and J by 1 base, leaving 11 bases between them. The CDR3 consists of 15 residues. Germline CDR1 reads SGHTA; CDR2 reads FQGNSA. The CDR3 reads CASSPTYETNEKLFF. CDR3 bases: TGTGCCAGCAGCCCAACATACGAAACTAATGAAAAACTGTTTTTT.

This chain connects TRBV7-6 to TRBJ2-1, with 8 nucleotides matching TRBD1. This CDR3 has 15 amino acids. Germline assignment: CDR1 SGHVS and CDR2 FNYEAQ. Trimming at V came to 5 bases and at J to 2 bases, leaving 5 bases not matched to a gene. CDR3 amino acids: CASSHRQGTYNEQFF. For the CDR3, the DNA is TGTGCCAGCAGCCATCGACAGGGGACCTACAATGAGCAGTTCTTC. The whole variable domain, filled in from reference TRBV7-6 and TRBJ2-1, reads GAGVSQSPRYKVTKRGQDVALRCDPISGHVSLYWYRQALGQGPEFLTYFNYEAQQDKSGLPNDRFSAERPEGSISTLTIQRTEQRDSAMYRCASSHRQGTYNEQFFGPGTRLTVL.

The chain employs TRBV7-2 and TRBJ1-1; no reliable D call. The CDR3 covers 14 residues. Trimming stripped 8 bases from V and 0 bases from J, with 13 bases between. Germline V gene sequence: CDR1 SGHTA, CDR2 FQGNSA. The CDR3 bases are TGTGCCAGCTCTGGAGGGCCACTGAACACTGAAGCTTTCTTT. It yields the protein CASSGGPLNTEAFF.

In DNA, the CDR3 is TGTGCCAGCAATTTGGGAGGGTATGAAAAACTGTTTTTT. As protein: CASNLGGYEKLFF. V is TRBV2 and J is TRBJ1-4; D call uncertain. The V and J ends lost 7 bases and 6 bases respectively, with 12 bases between them. Germline CDR1 reads SNHLY; CDR2 reads FYNNEI. The CDR3 loop spans 13 amino acids.

J is TRBJ2-7 and V is TRBV7-2; 10 nucleotides line up with TRBD2. This CDR3 spans 15 amino acids. CDR1 and CDR2 (germline): SGHTA, FQGNSA. The V segment lost 6 bases and the J segment 2 bases; nucleotides outside the gene matches: 7. CDR3 in DNA: TGTGCCAGCAGACCTAAAGGACTAGCGGCCTACGAGCAGTACTTC. Protein: CASRPKGLAAYEQYF.

V and J are TRBV5-6 and TRBJ1-1, with D possibly matching TRBD1 (5 bases). CDR3 length: 16 residues. Trimming left V 0 bases short and J 0 bases short, with 12 bases between. The germline V gene encodes CDR1 SGHDT and CDR2 YYEEEE. Here the CDR3 reads CASSLGGQGLNTEAFF. CDR3 DNA sequence: TGTGCCAGCAGCTTGGGTGGGCAGGGATTGAACACTGAAGCTTTCTTT.

The V call is TRBV29-1, the J call TRBJ1-3; the D is unclear. The CDR3 contains 13 residues. V was pared by 4 bases and J by 0 bases, with 7 bases between. Germline V gene lookup returns CDR1 SQVTM and CDR2 ANQGSEA. The CDR3 spells CSVGTSSGNTIYF. DNA for the CDR3: TGCAGCGTTGGGACTAGCTCTGGAAACACCATATATTTT.

The chain combines TRBV30 with TRBJ1-2; 8 bases fit TRBD1. The germline CDR1 and CDR2 sequences are GTSNPN and SVGIG (reference sequence). The V gene end was trimmed by 4 bases and the J gene end by 5 bases; junction bases not matched to a gene: 6. CDR3 length: 13 amino acids. The CDR3 here is CAWTIQGGYGYTF. The CDR3 bases are TGTGCCTGGACCATACAGGGGGGTTATGGCTACACCTTC.

The chain has TRBV5-4 and TRBJ2-5; D gene uncertain. This CDR3 comprises 14 residues. Germline loops: CDR1 SGHNT, CDR2 YYREEE (reference sequence). The V end lost 2 bases, the J end lost 5 bases, and 13 bases lay between the germline ends. The CDR3 DNA reads as TGTGCCAGCAGCTTATCTACTTCTTCTGAGACCCAGTACTTC. This gives the protein CASSLSTSSETQYF.

The chain links TRBV19 to TRBJ2-3, with 10 bases that match TRBD2. The CDR3 extends over 16 amino acids. The V gene's germline CDR1 is LNHDA and CDR2 SQIVND (reference sequence). The V and J ends lost 7 bases and 0 bases, in that order; junction bases with no gene match: 7. CDR3 residues: CASTPRAGGSTDTQYF. The DNA of the CDR3 is TGTGCCAGTACCCCGAGAGCGGGGGGGAGCACAGATACGCAGTATTTT.

In its sample, this clone was seen once. The chain employs TRBV28 and TRBJ2-7, with a possible D match to TRBD1 (6 bases). Trimming removed 6 bases from V and 6 bases from J, with 21 bases in between. The CDR3 spans 15 residues. From germline, CDR1 is MDHEN and CDR2 SYDVKM. The CDR3 sequence: CASSSNENRAPEQYF. The CDR3 nucleotides read TGTGCCAGCAGCTCTAATGAAAACAGGGCCCCCGAGCAGTACTTC. The full variable domain, with the rest looked up from reference TRBV28 and TRBJ2-7, is DVKVTQSSRYLVKRTGEKVFLECVQDMDHENMFWYRQDPGLGLRLIYFSYDVKMKEKGDIPEGYSVSREKKERFSLILESASTNQTSMYLCASSSNENRAPEQYFGPGTRLTVT.

The CDR3, as DNA: TGTGCCAGCAGCGTACAGAAAAGCTCCTATAATTCACCCCTCCACTTT. It specifies CASSVQKSSYNSPLHF. The chain uses TRBV9 and TRBJ1-6; D is unclear. The length of the CDR3 is 16 residues. From germline, CDR1 is SGDLS and CDR2 YYNGEE. V gave up 1 base and J gave up 0 bases, with 8 bases separating them.

This chain joins TRBV19 and TRBJ1-1; D remains ambiguous. This CDR3 is 14 amino acids long. V was pared by 8 bases and J by 3 bases, with 16 bases between. The germline gives CDR1 LNHDA, CDR2 SQIVND (reference sequence). In DNA form, the CDR3 reads TGTGCCAGTTCCCCTGCGGCGGGCGACACTGAAGCTTTCTTT. It specifies CASSPAAGDTEAFF.

Worth noting for this clone: The junction shows a germline mismatch at one end, possibly a read error. The chain recombines TRBV27 with TRBJ1-1; TRBD1 matches at 8 bases. Germline loops: CDR1 MNHEY, CDR2 SMNVEV (reference sequence). The CDR3 is 15 residues long. CDR3 sequence reads: CASSLSPGTGTEAFF. For the CDR3, the DNA is TGTGCCAGCAGTCTATCCCCTGGGACAGGCACTGAAGCTTTCTTT.

CDR3 sequence reads: CASSPSPSSGNTIYF. The CDR3 DNA is TGTGCCAGCAGCCCCTCCCCCAGCTCTGGAAACACCATATATTTT. The rearrangement links TRBV28 to TRBJ1-3; D is uncertain. Germline V gene lookup returns CDR1 MDHEN and CDR2 SYDVKM. The CDR3 sequence is 15 residues long. The V end was cut by 6 bases, the J end by 0 bases, with 12 bases between.

Concerning this clone: The identical CDR3 is also encoded by other nucleotide sequences in the sample. The J gene is TRBJ1-2, the V gene TRBV5-4; 10 bases match TRBD1. The germline CDR1 and CDR2 sequences are SGHNT and YYREEE (reference sequence). J lost 4 bases, V lost 4 bases, and 13 bases had no gene match. The CDR3 consists of 17 residues. The CDR3 protein is CASSLSHGGQGSYGYTF. As DNA, the CDR3 is TGTGCCAGCAGCCTGAGTCACGGGGGACAGGGGAGCTATGGCTACACCTTC.

Written as DNA, the CDR3 is TGTGCCAGCAGCCAAGATCCTACAGAAGGAAACACCATATATTTT. This codes for CASSQDPTEGNTIYF. The chain links TRBV4-2 to TRBJ1-3; D unresolved. The CDR3 contains 15 residues. Germline V gene sequence: CDR1 LGHNA, CDR2 YNFKEQ. Trimming stripped 0 bases from V and 4 bases from J, with 10 bases between.

The chain links TRBV27 to TRBJ2-3; tentative D call: TRBD2 (5 bases). V was shortened by 6 bases and J by 4 bases, with 14 bases between the two germline ends. CDR3 size: 14 residues. Looked up from germline, CDR1 is MNHEY and CDR2 is SMNVEV (reference sequence). CDR3 coding DNA: TGTGCCAGCAGATCGGGGATTTTGGCAGATACGCAGTATTTT. It codes for CASRSGILADTQYF.

In this sample, this clone turned up a few times. The genes are TRBV10-2 and TRBJ1-1, with 7 bases that match TRBD1. From germline, CDR1 is WSHSY and CDR2 SAAADI. The CDR3 totals 14 residues. The J segment lost 0 bases and the V segment lost 4 bases, leaving 2 bases of the junction unmatched. CDR3 protein: CASSVQGVNTEAFF. The CDR3 nucleotides are TGCGCCAGCAGTGTCCAGGGGGTGAACACTGAAGCTTTCTTT.

The J gene is TRBJ1-1, the V gene TRBV28; no reliable D call. Germline-derived CDR1 and CDR2 are MDHEN and SYDVKM. Trimming pared 7 bases from V and 6 bases from J, leaving 15 bases between. This CDR3 has 13 residues. CDR3 in amino acids: CASNYAVFAEAFF. In nucleotides, the CDR3 is TGTGCCAGCAATTATGCGGTTTTCGCTGAAGCTTTCTTT. Supplemented by reference TRBV28 and TRBJ1-1, the full variable domain reads DVKVTQSSRYLVKRTGEKVFLECVQDMDHENMFWYRQDPGLGLRLIYFSYDVKMKEKGDIPEGYSVSREKKERFSLILESASTNQTSMYLCASNYAVFAEAFFGQGTRLTVV.

The rearrangement uses TRBV7-6 and TRBJ2-1, with 7 bases identical to TRBD2. V lost 0 bases, J lost 7 bases, and 6 bases stayed unmatched. Germline V lookup: CDR1 SGHVS, CDR2 FNYEAQ. The CDR3 runs 15 residues. CDR3 DNA: TGTGCCAGCAGCTTAGCAACGGGAGGAGGAAATGAGCAGTTCTTC. This sequence encodes CASSLATGGGNEQFF. The whole variable domain, filled in from reference TRBV7-6 and TRBJ2-1, reads GAGVSQSPRYKVTKRGQDVALRCDPISGHVSLYWYRQALGQGPEFLTYFNYEAQQDKSGLPNDRFSAERPEGSISTLTIQRTEQRDSAMYRCASSLATGGGNEQFFGPGTRLTVL.

This clone appeared once. The chain employs TRBV5-4 and TRBJ2-7, with no clear D. Germline lookup yields CDR1 SGHNT and CDR2 YYREEE (reference sequence). The CDR3 has 13 amino acids. V dropped 5 bases and J dropped 6 bases, with 15 bases sitting between them. The chain's CDR3 is CASSPTLPGEQYF. In nucleotides, the CDR3 is TGTGCCAGCAGTCCCACCCTTCCCGGCGAGCAGTACTTC. The entire variable domain, with the rest obtained from reference TRBV5-4 and TRBJ2-7, is as follows: ETGVTQSPTHLIKTRGQQVTLRCSSQSGHNTVSWYQQALGQGPQFIFQYYREEENGRGNFPPRFSGLQFPNYSSELNVNALELDDSALYLCASSPTLPGEQYFGPGTRLTVT.

J is TRBJ2-3 and V is TRBV7-9; 9 bases line up with TRBD2. Germline assignment: CDR1 SEHNR and CDR2 FQNEAQ (reference sequence). The V and J ends lost 2 bases and 2 bases, in that order; junction bases with no gene match: 11. The CDR3 is made up of 18 amino acids. The CDR3 loop is CASSLKGPLAGTTDTQYF. CDR3 nucleotides: TGTGCCAGCAGCTTAAAGGGGCCTCTAGCGGGGACCACAGATACGCAGTATTTT.

The chain couples TRBV27 to TRBJ2-1; 7 bases match TRBD2. Germline V gene data show CDR1 as MNHEY and CDR2 as SMNVEV (reference sequence). The CDR3 is made up of 17 amino acids. V shed 2 bases and J 7 bases; nucleotides not matched to a gene: 14. The CDR3 sequence is CASSLRSRDYGGNEQFF. CDR3 in DNA: TGTGCCAGCAGTTTAAGGAGCCGGGACTACGGGGGGAATGAGCAGTTCTTC.